This T cell receptor (beta chain) was found in a study of PD-L1 blockade in urothelial cancer. Study overall: Blood drawn 3 weeks (second dose) and 6 weeks after treatment start was analyzed. Reported median T cell count for blood samples was around 140,000. Study results and caveats: Below-median pretreatment blood TCR clonality predicted better survival.

Disease in patients was locally advanced or metastatic urothelial carcinoma. TCRdb's table, derived via immunoSEQ multiplex PCR, lists solely in-frame clones and lacks some. The sample has about 84,000 clones, 90% to 95% seen once. A word on this clone: What it binds is unknown.

This CDR3 is built from 16 residues. V shed 3 bases, J shed 8 bases, and the junction held 12 bases outside the gene matches. Germline CDR1 is LGHNA and CDR2 is YSLEER. Sequences were derived from PBMCs, sampled around atezolizumab (anti-PD-L1) treatment. The TCR sequence derives from a man between 60 and 75 years old with urothelial cancer. The genes are TRBV4-3 and TRBJ2-1, with TRBD1 identical over 8 bases. This chain's CDR3 is CASSQRPGQVGDEQFF. The CDR3 region has the DNA TGCGCCAGCAGCCAGAGACCGGGACAGGTAGGAGATGAGCAGTTCTTC.